This T cell receptor beta chain was obtained from a study of cytomegalovirus exposure and HLA in healthy donors. Study-level background: The approximately 130 validation repertoires and the approximately 670 first-cohort repertoires shared a platform, a later analysis reported. Study-wide results and caveats: The study listed under 200 cytomegalovirus-associated TCR beta chains. The TCR clusters that emerged in the first cohort tended, a later analysis found, to co-occur in the 95 to 150 validation repertoires.

Note on this clone: Its antigen is as yet unknown.

The table came from immunoSEQ multiplex PCR; TCRdb's copy has only in-frame clones and leaves some out. The repertoire has about 260,000 clones, about 92% of them found once; the top ten carry 3% to 3.5%. This CDR3 is 15 amino acids long. Trimming removed 2 bases from V and 5 bases from J; junction bases left unmatched: 5. CDR1 and CDR2 from the germline V gene are SGHTA and FQGNSA. Separate from the roughly 630-subject first cohort was the approximately 110-subject validation cohort, to which the donors belonged. Sequenced: PBMCs. V is TRBV7-2 and J is TRBJ2-5, with TRBD2 identical over 10 bases. The source of this sequence is a woman aged 25 to 39 in good health and CMV-seronegative. The CDR3 nucleotides are TGTGCCAGCAGCTTATCGGGACTAGCGTCTGAGACCCAGTACTTC. It yields the protein CASSLSGLASETQYF.